Listed here are 8 T cell receptor beta chains from one sample, sequenced in a study of blood T cell repertoires in COVID-19. Profiled with immunoSEQ multiplex PCR; TCRdb holds only in-frame clones, not every one. The sample contains 150,000 to 200,000 clones, about 80% of which appear only once. The sequencing input was peripheral blood. These receptors all come from a woman in her 70s with acute or convalescent COVID-19.

The J gene is TRBJ2-3, the V gene TRBV28; perhaps TRBD2 as D (5 bases). V shed 11 bases and J shed 5 bases, with 11 bases lying between them. CDR1 is MDHEN and CDR2 is SYDVKM in the germline V gene. The CDR3 is 11 residues long. CDR3 DNA sequence: TGTGCCGGAGGAGAGGGAGATACGCAGTATTTT. Translating it yields CAGGEGDTQYF. The full variable domain, rest sourced from reference TRBV28 and TRBJ2-3, is DVKVTQSSRYLVKRTGEKVFLECVQDMDHENMFWYRQDPGLGLRLIYFSYDVKMKEKGDIPEGYSVSREKKERFSLILESASTNQTSMYLCAGGEGDTQYFGPGTRLTVL.

The chain links TRBV6-5 to TRBJ1-2; 7 bases are shared with TRBD1. The CDR3 is 14 residues long. The junction had 9 bases not matched to a gene; V was cut back by 6 bases and J by 5 bases. CDR1 and CDR2 from the germline V gene are MNHEY and SVGAGI. CDR3 sequence (DNA): TGTGCCAGCAGGCCCCGGGACAGCCGATATGGCTACACCTTC. As protein: CASRPRDSRYGYTF.

The chain is built from TRBV7-2 and TRBJ2-3, with 15 nucleotides matching TRBD2. The CDR3 totals 19 residues. Germline V gives CDR1 SGHTA, CDR2 FQGNSA. Trimming cost V 3 bases and J 0 bases; bases outside gene matches: 7. This chain's CDR3 is CASSFAGTSGGTSTDTQYF. The CDR3 nucleotides read TGTGCCAGCAGCTTTGCCGGGACTAGCGGGGGGACTAGCACAGATACGCAGTATTTT.

The chain is built from TRBV7-9 and TRBJ1-5; D gene ambiguous. This CDR3 is 15 amino acids long. Germline CDR1 and CDR2: SEHNR and FQNEAQ (reference sequence). V dropped 1 base and J dropped 0 bases, with 7 bases sitting between them. The CDR3 bases are TGTGCCAGCAGCTTAGGAGACAATAGCAATCAGCCCCAGCATTTT. Translated, it gives CASSLGDNSNQPQHF.

This chain joins TRBV6-1 and TRBJ2-5; TRBD1 is a possible D gene (5 bases). Looked up from germline, CDR1 is MNHNS and CDR2 is SASEGT. This CDR3 region has 11 residues. The V gene lost 3 bases and the J gene lost 9 bases, with 8 bases spanning the gap. CDR3 coding DNA: TGTGCCAGCAGTGAGCTGGGGCCCCAGTACTTC. Protein sequence: CASSELGPQYF.

The sample holds a few counts of this clone. CDR3 in amino acids: CASSLMSGPTRGEQFF. The DNA of the CDR3 is TGCGCCAGCAGCTTGATGTCAGGACCCACCCGGGGGGAGCAGTTCTTC. V usage is TRBV5-1 and J usage is TRBJ2-1; possible D gene TRBD2, 6 bases. The V end lost 1 base, the J end lost 10 bases, and 21 bases lay between the germline ends. The CDR3 spans 16 residues. From germline, CDR1 is SGHRS and CDR2 YFSETQ.

This clone was counted only a few times. V is TRBV7-6 and J is TRBJ2-1, with 7 positions matching TRBD1. With 4 bases clipped from V and 7 bases from J, the junction kept 7 bases outside the gene matches. CDR3 length: 14 amino acids. Per germline, CDR1 SGHVS and CDR2 FNYEAQ. CDR3: CASSYRQGTNEQFF. CDR3 coding DNA: TGTGCCAGCAGCTACCGACAGGGTACGAATGAGCAGTTCTTC.

The chain combines TRBV19 with TRBJ1-2; D gene uncertain. This CDR3 contains 13 residues. Looked up from germline, CDR1 is LNHDA and CDR2 is SQIVND (reference sequence). Trimming left V 1 base short and J 2 bases short, with 5 bases between. In nucleotides, the CDR3 is TGTGCCAGTAGTATAGGACACAACTATGGCTACACCTTC. Residues: CASSIGHNYGYTF.